The 17 T cell receptor beta chains presented below share a single source sample, sequenced in a study of blood T cell repertoires in COVID-19. Libraries were prepared by immunoSEQ multiplex PCR; TCRdb keeps only in-frame clonotypes and omits some of them. The sample lists 95,000 to 150,000 clones, roughly four fifths occurring once. Sequencing used peripheral blood. The source is a man aged 80 or over with COVID-19, enrolled during active disease.

The chain links TRBV24-1 to TRBJ2-7; TRBD1 matches at 8 bases. The CDR3 is made up of 14 amino acids. V shed 7 bases, J shed 0 bases, and the junction held 4 bases outside the gene matches. Germline CDR1 is KGHDR and CDR2 is SFDVKD. The CDR3 loop is CATSPTGDSYEQYF. In nucleotides, the CDR3 is TGTGCCACCAGCCCGACAGGGGACTCCTACGAGCAGTACTTC.

V gene TRBV19 combines with J gene TRBJ2-3; D perhaps matches TRBD2 (5 bases). This CDR3 contains 15 residues. V dropped 4 bases and J dropped 3 bases, with 14 bases sitting between them. CDR1 is LNHDA and CDR2 is SQIVND in the germline V gene (reference sequence). CDR3 DNA: TGTGCCAGTAGTACCTTACTAGAGAGAACAGATACGCAGTATTTT. It codes for CASSTLLERTDTQYF.

The chain has TRBV6-5 and TRBJ1-2, with 10 bases aligning to TRBD1. The CDR3 is 14 residues long. V gave up 5 bases and J gave up 3 bases; unmatched junction bases: 3. CDR1 and CDR2 from the germline V gene are MNHEY and SVGAGI. The CDR3, as DNA: TGTGCCAGCAGTAGGACAGGGGGGGACTATGGCTACACCTTC. Translated, it gives CASSRTGGDYGYTF.

Here the CDR3 DNA reads TGCGCCAGCAGCCACGGACAGGGGCCTAGCACAGATACGCAGTATTTT. Residues: CASSHGQGPSTDTQYF. The chain couples TRBV4-1 to TRBJ2-3, with 9 nucleotides matching TRBD1. The CDR3 runs to 16 residues. CDR1 and CDR2 from the germline V gene are MGHRA and YSYEKL. V shed 3 bases and J 0 bases; nucleotides not matched to a gene: 4.

V is TRBV11-2 and J is TRBJ1-1; TRBD1 matches at 10 bases. The CDR3 is 18 amino acids. V dropped 3 bases and J dropped 1; count of bases not matched to a gene: 11. Looked up from germline, CDR1 is SGHAT and CDR2 is FQNNGV. CDR3: CASSFVRTGGYENTEAFF. The CDR3 DNA reads as TGTGCCAGCAGCTTTGTGAGGACAGGGGGATACGAGAACACTGAAGCTTTCTTT.

This clone appeared a few times. The chain is built from TRBV7-6 and TRBJ2-7, with 8 bases identical to TRBD1. V lost 4 bases and J lost 6; bases outside the gene matches: 2. The CDR3 is 12 amino acids. Germline lookup yields CDR1 SGHVS and CDR2 FNYEAQ. The CDR3 sequence: CASSWTGREQYF. CDR3 DNA: TGTGCCAGCAGCTGGACAGGGCGCGAGCAGTACTTC. Combining the CDR3 with reference TRBV7-6 and TRBJ2-7 gives the whole variable domain GAGVSQSPRYKVTKRGQDVALRCDPISGHVSLYWYRQALGQGPEFLTYFNYEAQQDKSGLPNDRFSAERPEGSISTLTIQRTEQRDSAMYRCASSWTGREQYFGPGTRLTVT.

The chain has TRBV6-5 and TRBJ2-7; 9 bases are a match to TRBD1. Germline V gene lookup returns CDR1 MNHEY and CDR2 SVGAGI. The junction had 8 bases not matched to a gene; V was cut back by 5 bases and J by 3 bases. The CDR3 consists of 15 residues. The CDR3 is CASSNPGQGFYEQYF. CDR3 DNA sequence: TGTGCCAGCAGTAATCCGGGACAGGGCTTCTACGAGCAGTACTTC.

V and J are TRBV30 and TRBJ2-5; tentatively, D is TRBD2 (6 bases). The CDR3 has 14 residues. Deletions cut 3 bases from V and 2 bases from J, with 13 bases between. Germline V lookup: CDR1 GTSNPN, CDR2 SVGIG (reference sequence). The CDR3 sequence: CAWRSAGPQETQYF. Here the CDR3 DNA reads TGTGCCTGGAGGAGCGCGGGGCCGCAAGAGACCCAGTACTTC.

This clone was observed a few times. The V gene is TRBV28, the J gene TRBJ2-7, with TRBD1 as a possible D gene (6 bases). Trimming cost V 5 bases and J 0 bases, with 14 bases left between them. The CDR3 runs 15 residues. Germline-derived CDR1 and CDR2 are MDHEN and SYDVKM. CDR3 nucleotide sequence: TGTGCCAGCAGTGGGACCGACAGGAGCTCCTACGAGCAGTACTTC. Translating gives CASSGTDRSSYEQYF.

The genes are TRBV5-1 and TRBJ2-1; D gene unclear. The length of the CDR3 is 12 residues. With 4 bases removed from V and 10 bases from J, the gap between germline ends came to 12 bases. Germline CDR1 and CDR2: SGHRS and YFSETQ. CDR3 nucleotide sequence: TGCGCCAGCAGCGCGAACTGGCGGGAGCAGTTCTTC. Protein product: CASSANWREQFF.

This sequence joins TRBV24-1 and TRBJ2-7, with 9 bases lining up with TRBD1. The CDR3 runs to 15 residues. CDR1 is KGHDR, CDR2 SFDVKD, per germline. Trimming at V came to 4 bases and at J to 3 bases, leaving 6 bases not matched to a gene. The CDR3 bases are TGTGCCACCAGTGACCCGAGGACAGGGGTCTACGAGCAGTACTTC. Amino acid sequence: CATSDPRTGVYEQYF.

The chain uses TRBV11-2 and TRBJ2-5; weak D call: TRBD2 (6 bases). V gave up 2 bases and J gave up 7 bases, with 14 bases separating them. The CDR3 length is 14 residues. The germline V gene has CDR1 SGHAT and CDR2 FQNNGV. CDR3 protein: CASSLNTGVGTQYF. The CDR3, as DNA: TGTGCCAGCAGCTTAAATACGGGAGTGGGGACCCAGTACTTC. Full variable domain (remainder filled in from reference TRBV11-2 and TRBJ2-5): EAGVAQSPRYKIIEKRQSVAFWCNPISGHATLYWYQQILGQGPKLLIQFQNNGVVDDSQLPKDRFSAERLKGVDSTLKIQPAKLEDSAVYLCASSLNTGVGTQYFGPGTRLLVL.

The genes are TRBV6-5 and TRBJ1-6; D is ambiguous. Germline assignment: CDR1 MNHEY and CDR2 SVGAGI. The CDR3 is made up of 15 amino acids. The germline V and J ends were trimmed by 2 bases and 10 bases, with 15 bases remaining between them. CDR3 in DNA: TGTGCCAGCAGTTACGGTTCGGTGCCGGGGTCACCCCTCCACTTT. Translating gives CASSYGSVPGSPLHF.

The chain combines TRBV4-3 with TRBJ1-1; D perhaps matches TRBD1 (6 bases). V was shortened by 3 bases and J by 8 bases, with 19 bases between the two germline ends. This CDR3 spans 15 amino acids. Germline CDR1 is LGHNA and CDR2 is YSLEER. The CDR3 protein is CASSQVQGQGVEAFF. The CDR3 DNA reads as TGCGCCAGCAGCCAGGTTCAGGGGCAGGGAGTAGAAGCTTTCTTT.

The chain employs TRBV14 and TRBJ2-5; 14 nucleotides line up with TRBD2. Germline CDR1 reads SGHDN; CDR2 reads FVKESK. The CDR3 loop spans 19 amino acids. V lost 5 bases to trimming and J lost 5 bases; unmatched junction nucleotides: 16. The CDR3 nucleotides read TGTGCCAGCAGCGACGCACGACTAGCGGGAGGGCTAATACGGGAGACCCAGTACTTC. Translation: CASSDARLAGGLIRETQYF.

CDR3 region: CASSKSDSSYEQYF. CDR3 nucleotides: TGTGCCAGCAGCAAATCCGACAGCTCCTACGAGCAGTACTTC. This chain joins TRBV21-1 and TRBJ2-7; the D call TRBD1 from the table was never checked on the DNA. TRBV21-1 is a pseudogene. The CDR3 runs to 14 residues.

This rearrangement joins TRBV28 to TRBJ2-2; perhaps TRBD2 as D (6 bases). The CDR3 totals 16 residues. Germline-derived CDR1 and CDR2 are MDHEN and SYDVKM. Trimming left V 6 bases short and J 5 bases short, with 19 bases between. The CDR3 sequence is CASSLKGLRTTGELFF. The CDR3 DNA sequence: TGTGCCAGCAGCCTGAAGGGACTTCGAACGACCGGGGAGCTGTTTTTT.